The clone carrying this TCR beta chain was detected once. The antigen remains unidentified. This sample stems from a study of yellow fever vaccine responses in identical twins. Findings and caveats of the study: Reportedly, the T cell response mounted by twins to vaccine seemed partly convergent, partly personalized.

Germline values: CDR1 SGHNT, CDR2 YENEEA. V lost 4 bases to trimming and J lost 4 bases, with 8 bases between them. This CDR3 spans 13 amino acids. TCRdb called the RT-PCR reads again in MiXCR, with one record for every CDR3 protein. The repertoire includes under 20,000 distinct CDR3 sequences, approximately 70% of them detected once, and roughly 2.4% sits in the top ten. The clonotype was recovered from a woman younger than 35 who received the yellow fever vaccine. The starting material was T cells from blood (PBMCs), unsorted or a sorted subset (not recorded which), obtained before or after yellow fever vaccination (not recorded which). J is TRBJ1-5 and V is TRBV11-3; D is undetermined. CDR3 residues: CASSSGRNQPQHF. Written as DNA, the CDR3 is TGTGCCAGCAGCTCCGGACGGAATCAGCCCCAGCATTTT.